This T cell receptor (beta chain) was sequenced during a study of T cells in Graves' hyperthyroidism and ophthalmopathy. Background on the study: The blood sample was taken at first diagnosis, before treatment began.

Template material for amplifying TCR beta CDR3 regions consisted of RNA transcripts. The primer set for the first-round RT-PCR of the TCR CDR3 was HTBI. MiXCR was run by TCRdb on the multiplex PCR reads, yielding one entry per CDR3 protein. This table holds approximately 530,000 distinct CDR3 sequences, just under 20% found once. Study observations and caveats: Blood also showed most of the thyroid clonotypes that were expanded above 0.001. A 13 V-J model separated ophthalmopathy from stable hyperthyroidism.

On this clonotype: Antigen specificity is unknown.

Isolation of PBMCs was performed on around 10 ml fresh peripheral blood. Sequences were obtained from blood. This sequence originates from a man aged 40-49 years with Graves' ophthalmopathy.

The CDR3: CASSLKDRGTGELFF. In DNA form, the CDR3 reads TGTGCCAGCAGCTTAAAAGACAGGGGCACCGGGGAGCTGTTTTTT. The chain joins TRBV7-2 to TRBJ2-2; 8 nucleotides align to TRBD1. V shed 2 bases, J shed 4 bases, and the junction held 3 bases outside the gene matches. This CDR3 is built from 15 residues. The germline CDR1 and CDR2 sequences are SGHTA and FQGNSA.